This T cell receptor beta chain was obtained from a study of PD-1 blockade in classical Hodgkin lymphoma. Study results and caveats: Any patient who commenced nivolumab under 1 year after ASCT was excluded.

CDR3 size: 15 residues. Germline V lookup: CDR1 LNHDA, CDR2 SQIVND (reference sequence). Between the trimmed V and J ends, which lost 0 bases and 0 bases, there was a span of 6 bases. The time point: cycle 4 day 1 (C4D1), after 5 to 7 weeks of nivolumab. Autologous stem cell transplantation was followed by relapse in every patient, and brentuximab vedotin exposure varied. From thawed PBMCs, magnetic negative selection was used to isolate the CD8+ T cells. Repertoires were generated with immunoSEQ multiplex PCR, while TCRdb's copy carries only in-frame clones and drops some. This table has 12,000 or so clones, approximately 85% appearing once. With regard to this clone: Its antigen is not identified.

Sequencing was performed on CD8+ T cells from blood, taken before the fourth cycle of nivolumab. This clonotype was sampled from a human donor with classical Hodgkin lymphoma. The donor label of this sample is uncertain. V gene TRBV19 combines with J gene TRBJ1-5, with no clear D. The CDR3 sequence is CASSIDEYSNQPQHF. CDR3 DNA: TGTGCCAGTAGTATAGATGAGTATAGCAATCAGCCCCAGCATTTT. Together with reference TRBV19 and TRBJ1-5, the CDR3 gives the full variable domain: DGGITQSPKYLFRKEGQNVTLSCEQNLNHDAMYWYRQDPGQGLRLIYYSQIVNDFQKGDIAEGYSVSREKKESFPLTVTSAQKNPTAFYLCASSIDEYSNQPQHFGDGTRLSIL.